This T cell receptor (beta chain) came from a study of blood T cells in healthy people across ages. Germline trimming cut 6 bases from V and 4 bases from J; bases unmatched to any gene: 13. Germline V gene lookup returns CDR1 MNHEY and CDR2 SVGAGI. The CDR3 sequence is 16 residues long. In terms of origin and age, donors were healthy Caucasian individuals from Russia aged roughly 6 to 90. Alongside a J-beta primer mix, a sample-barcoded 5' primer served in a second PCR lasting about 7 to 11 cycles. TCRdb itself ran the 5' RACE reads through MiXCR, one entry per CDR3 protein. Here the sample spans about 1.4 million distinct CDR3 sequences, roughly 60% being singletons. Study conclusions and caveats: Strong correlation was found linking TCR beta diversity to naive T cell percentage.

About this clonotype itself: What it binds is not known.

This chain uses TRBV6-5 with TRBJ1-2, with 8 positions matching TRBD1. Material for sequencing was blood. This TCR was sampled from a man aged 18-30 years in good health. Here the CDR3 DNA reads TGTGCCAGCAGCACGCCCCGGGCAGGGGGCCTCTATGGCTACACCTTC. It codes for CASSTPRAGGLYGYTF.